The T cell receptor (beta chain) under discussion was sequenced for a study of cytomegalovirus exposure and HLA in healthy donors. Study-level points and caveats: Confirmation in vitro established that three CMV-associated chains were specific for CMV antigens.

In the case of this clone: Its target is unknown.

Germline lookup yields CDR1 GTSNPN and CDR2 SVGIG (reference sequence). V was pared by 5 bases and J by 6 bases, with 17 bases between. The CDR3 covers 15 residues. The study ran its PCR with 60 Vbeta and 13 Jbeta primers. Authors' data handling: In a later analysis, the count reached some 73 million unique TCR beta chains, with around 10 million shared. This table comes from immunoSEQ multiplex PCR, and its TCRdb copy is limited to in-frame clones, with some not included. The V and J calls and clone size come from that table; D and trimming were worked out from the DNA. The data show a few hundred thousand clones, around 80% seen once.

The V call is TRBV30, the J call TRBJ1-6, with a weak D call TRBD1 (6 bases). This TCR derives from a girl aged 2-15 years in good health and CMV-seronegative. The sequencing input was PBMCs. The CDR3 loop is CAWGPLRTVNSPLHF. The CDR3 bases are TGTGCCTGGGGTCCCCTTCGGACAGTTAATTCACCCCTCCACTTT.